What follows are 13 T cell receptor beta chains derived from one specimen sequenced in a study of blood T cell repertoires in COVID-19. Sequencing used immunoSEQ multiplex PCR; TCRdb keeps in-frame clones, though not all of them. The repertoire holds a few hundred thousand clones, with 86% as singletons. The source material was peripheral blood. Every receptor here comes from a woman between 45 and 60 years old with acute or convalescent COVID-19.

This clone was recorded only once. The rearrangement joins TRBV10-3 to TRBJ2-5, with 7 bases lining up with TRBD1. This CDR3 has 14 residues. The V gene's germline CDR1 is ENHRY and CDR2 SYGVKD. With V trimmed by 2 bases and J by 2 bases, 2 bases remained unmatched. The CDR3 loop is CAISERTGQETQYF. The CDR3 region has the DNA TGTGCCATCAGTGAGAGGACAGGACAAGAGACCCAGTACTTC.

J is TRBJ1-1 and V is TRBV19, with TRBD1 identical over 8 bases. The CDR3 length is 14 residues. Trimming cost V 6 bases and J 2 bases; bases outside gene matches: 5. Looked up from germline, CDR1 is LNHDA and CDR2 is SQIVND (reference sequence). CDR3 coding DNA: TGTGCCAGTAGGCAGGGGGCGTTAAACACTGAAGCTTTCTTT. Translation gives CASRQGALNTEAFF.

The genes are TRBV3-1 (or the pseudogene TRBV3-2) and TRBJ1-1; TRBD1 matches 9 bases. CDR1 is LGHDT, CDR2 YNNKEL, per germline (reference sequence). V shed 2 bases, J shed 7 bases, and the junction held 8 bases outside the gene matches. CDR3 size: 15 residues. The CDR3 DNA follows: TGTGCCAGCAGCCAAAGCGGACAGGGGAAATATGAAGCTTTCTTT. Translating gives CASSQSGQGKYEAFF.

A few counts support this clone. The chain employs TRBV15 and TRBJ2-7, with TRBD2 matching over 10 bases. Germline V gene lookup returns CDR1 LNHNV and CDR2 YYDKDF (reference sequence). The CDR3 has 13 amino acids. J was trimmed by 3 bases and V by 7 bases; bases with no gene match: 3. CDR3 residues: CATTASGSYEQYF. DNA for the CDR3: TGTGCCACCACGGCTAGCGGGAGCTACGAGCAGTACTTC.

The V and J genes are TRBV5-1 and TRBJ2-7, with 8 bases identical to TRBD1. V was pared by 2 bases and J by 2 bases, with 3 bases of the junction left unmatched. The germline V gene encodes CDR1 SGHRS and CDR2 YFSETQ. This CDR3 is 14 amino acids long. The CDR3 sequence is CASSFGTGAYEQYF. DNA for the CDR3: TGCGCCAGCAGCTTCGGGACAGGAGCCTACGAGCAGTACTTC.

CDR3 residues: CASSPQDRYEQYF. The CDR3 DNA sequence: TGTGCCAGCTCACCACAGGACAGGTACGAGCAGTACTTC. V and J are TRBV18 and TRBJ2-7; 7 nucleotides align to TRBD1. Germline lookup yields CDR1 KGHSH and CDR2 LQKENI. The V segment lost 1 base and the J segment 4 bases; nucleotides outside the gene matches: 1. The CDR3 sequence is 13 residues long.

CDR3 in DNA: TGTGCCAGCAGCCGTGACAGGGCCGGGGAGCTGTTTTTT. Amino acids: CASSRDRAGELFF. V is TRBV5-8 and J is TRBJ2-2, with 7 bases fitting TRBD1. Germline V gene data show CDR1 as SGHTS and CDR2 as YDEGEE. The CDR3 is 13 amino acids. V trimming: 4 bases; J trimming: 6 bases; junction bases outside the gene matches: 3.

This clone has just one count. The CDR3 sequence is CSAEGGRWTEAFF. The CDR3, as DNA: TGCAGCGCCGAGGGGGGGAGATGGACTGAAGCTTTCTTT. This rearrangement joins TRBV29-1 to TRBJ1-1; weak D call: TRBD1 (6 bases). Trimming cost V 7 bases and J 5 bases, with 17 bases left between them. CDR1 is SQVTM, CDR2 ANQGSEA, per germline. The length of the CDR3 is 13 residues.

The chain is built from TRBV19 and TRBJ2-7; the D is unclear. This CDR3 comprises 16 residues. The V gene lost 3 bases and the J gene lost 4 bases, with 19 bases spanning the gap. Germline CDR1 reads LNHDA; CDR2 reads SQIVND (reference sequence). For the CDR3, the DNA is TGTGCCAGTAGTATCTTCTACACCAGAAGAGGTTACGAGCAGTACTTC. Its translation is CASSIFYTRRGYEQYF.

The chain is built from TRBV10-3 and TRBJ1-4; D is uncertain. Germline CDR1 ENHRY, CDR2 SYGVKD. CDR3 length: 13 residues. Trimming stripped 10 bases from V and 0 bases from J, with 9 bases between. The CDR3 DNA reads TGTGCCACCGCGCGGGCAACTAATGAAAAACTGTTTTTT. Translated: CATARATNEKLFF.

The genes are TRBV14 and TRBJ1-4; D perhaps matches TRBD1 (5 bases). V lost 2 bases, J lost 8 bases, and 15 bases lay in between. Germline V CDR1 and CDR2: SGHDN, FVKESK. CDR3 length: 15 residues. The CDR3 DNA reads TGTGCCAGCAGCCAAAACAGGAGGGTTCGCGAAAAACTGTTTTTT. It specifies CASSQNRRVREKLFF.

This chain uses TRBV6-5 with TRBJ1-4, with 9 bases lining up with TRBD1. This CDR3 contains 14 residues. Germline V lookup: CDR1 MNHEY, CDR2 SVGAGI. V trimming: 6 bases; J trimming: 8 bases; junction bases outside the gene matches: 7. DNA of the CDR3: TGTGCCAGCAGAACACAGGGGGCGCGAGAAAAACTGTTTTTT. It yields the protein CASRTQGAREKLFF.

This chain connects TRBV6-6 to TRBJ2-7; no definite D call. The V end was cut by 0 bases, the J end by 6 bases, with 3 bases between. This CDR3 is built from 11 residues. Germline assignment: CDR1 MNHNY and CDR2 SVGAGI (reference sequence). The CDR3 loop reads CASSYSGEQYF. Here the CDR3 DNA reads TGTGCCAGCAGTTACTCCGGCGAGCAGTACTTC.